These 30 T cell receptor beta chains came from one sample sequenced in a study of control samples from healthy donors and cancer patients (dated by TCRdb to about 2020). The library relied on the immunoSEQ multiplex PCR assay. TCRdb obtained this table from immuneACCESS and retained in-frame rearrangements with V and J assigned. These tables miss some clones; where compared with another copy, unresolved V genes account for less than half of the shortfall, and the remainder is unexplained. The sample records about 80,000 clones, 70% to 90% of which are singletons. Clones ranked in the top ten supply 4.5% to 6% of the sample. Sequenced material: blood. These receptor sequences come from a woman between 50 and 59 years old in good health.

The chain couples TRBV5-1 to TRBJ1-5; D gene ambiguous. Germline loops: CDR1 SGHRS, CDR2 YFSETQ. The germline V and J ends were trimmed by 1 base and 2 bases, with 10 bases remaining between them. The CDR3 consists of 15 residues. CDR3 in amino acids: CASSLFPGGNQPQHF. CDR3 nucleotides: TGCGCCAGCAGCTTGTTCCCCGGGGGCAATCAGCCCCAGCATTTT.

The chain is built from TRBV24-1 and TRBJ2-2, with unresolved D. The germline gives CDR1 KGHDR, CDR2 SFDVKD. Trimming cost V 4 bases and J 7 bases, with 12 bases left between them. This CDR3 has 14 residues. CDR3 amino acids: CATSDAISGGELFF. The CDR3 bases are TGTGCCACCAGTGACGCTATCTCGGGCGGGGAGCTGTTTTTT.

This chain joins TRBV7-2 and TRBJ2-3; 9 bases match TRBD1. The CDR3 is 14 residues long. In germline, CDR1 is SGHTA, CDR2 FQGNSA. Losses at the gene ends were 6 bases for V and 3 bases for J; bases not matched to a gene: 4. The CDR3 is CASRRDRDTDTQYF. Here the CDR3 DNA reads TGTGCCAGCAGGAGGGACAGGGATACAGATACGCAGTATTTT. The full variable domain, with the rest looked up from reference TRBV7-2 and TRBJ2-3, is GAGVSQSPSNKVTEKGKDVELRCDPISGHTALYWYRQSLGQGLEFLIYFQGNSAPDKSGLPSDRFSAERTGGSVSTLTIQRTQQEDSAVYLCASRRDRDTDTQYFGPGTRLTVL.

The chain couples TRBV12-3 or TRBV12-4 to TRBJ2-1; the match to TRBD1 covers 8 bases. Trimming removed 11 bases from V and 9 bases from J; junction bases left unmatched: 12. This CDR3 has 13 residues. As DNA, the CDR3 is TGTGCCTCGGGACAGGCAATTCAGGCTGAGCAGTTCTTC. This encodes CASGQAIQAEQFF.

V usage is TRBV6-6 and J usage is TRBJ2-7; 11 nucleotides align to TRBD1. CDR3 length: 12 amino acids. CDR1 MNHNY and CDR2 SVGAGI come from the germline V gene (reference sequence). The ends lost 8 bases at V and 4 bases at J; junction bases unmatched: 1. The CDR3 loop reads CASGTGGYEQYF. Here the CDR3 DNA reads TGTGCCAGCGGGACAGGGGGTTACGAGCAGTACTTC.

The chain has TRBV6-5 and TRBJ1-2; D is unresolved. V lost 6 bases and J lost 3, with 11 bases in between. The CDR3 has 13 amino acids. CDR1 is MNHEY and CDR2 is SVGAGI in the germline V gene. DNA for the CDR3: TGTGCCAGCAGACGGTCGAGGGACTATGGCTACACCTTC. Its translation is CASRRSRDYGYTF.

This clone has only a few counts. The chain combines TRBV5-1 with TRBJ1-2; D gene uncertain. The CDR3 contains 14 residues. Germline CDR1 SGHRS, CDR2 YFSETQ. V lost 0 bases and J lost 8, with 14 bases in between. The CDR3 loop reads CASSLGSPEKGYTF. Written as DNA, the CDR3 is TGCGCCAGCAGCTTGGGGTCCCCTGAGAAGGGCTACACCTTC.

The chain is built from TRBV12-3 or TRBV12-4 and TRBJ2-4; D is uncertain. V dropped 8 bases and J dropped 0 bases, with 5 bases sitting between them. This CDR3 comprises 12 residues. This CDR3 is CASGIAKNIQYF. CDR3 nucleotide sequence: TGTGCCAGCGGGATAGCCAAAAACATTCAGTACTTC.

This chain links TRBV2 with TRBJ1-3, with D perhaps TRBD1 (6 bases). This CDR3 is built from 15 residues. Trimming removed 6 bases at V and 3 bases at J, with 15 bases between. Germline values: CDR1 SNHLY, CDR2 FYNNEI. The CDR3 coding sequence is TGTGCCAGCAGCCAACAGGGTTTAGGTGGAAACACCATATATTTT. It translates to CASSQQGLGGNTIYF.

The rearrangement uses TRBV7-2 and TRBJ1-5; no reliable D call. Trimming removed 1 base from V and 0 bases from J, with 7 bases in between. The CDR3 runs to 15 residues. CDR1 is SGHTA and CDR2 is FQGNSA in the germline V gene. CDR3 region: CASSLVGDSNQPQHF. CDR3 nucleotides: TGTGCCAGCAGCTTAGTGGGCGATAGCAATCAGCCCCAGCATTTT.

This clone was seen a single time. The chain links TRBV9 to TRBJ1-4; 9 bases align to TRBD1. Germline trimming cut 2 bases from V and 7 bases from J; bases unmatched to any gene: 9. In germline, CDR1 is SGDLS, CDR2 YYNGEE. CDR3 length: 16 amino acids. CDR3 nucleotides: TGTGCCAGCAGCGTGTCCACAGGGGGCGGGAGTGAAAAACTGTTTTTT. Translating gives CASSVSTGGGSEKLFF.

The CDR3 spells CASSVQGDTEAFF. As DNA, the CDR3 is TGTGCCAGCAGCGTACAAGGCGACACTGAAGCTTTCTTT. The genes are TRBV9 and TRBJ1-1; the D is unclear. Germline V gene sequence: CDR1 SGDLS, CDR2 YYNGEE. The CDR3 extends over 13 amino acids. Trimming stripped 1 base from V and 3 bases from J, with 7 bases between.

The table lists this clone with a few counts. The CDR3: CASSQVGGDGEQYF. CDR3 coding DNA: TGTGCCAGCAGCCAAGTTGGGGGGGATGGGGAGCAGTACTTC. The genes are TRBV4-2 and TRBJ2-7; 7 positions match TRBD2. The CDR3 is 14 residues long. Germline V CDR1 and CDR2: LGHNA, YNFKEQ. J lost 7 bases, V lost 1 base, and 7 bases had no gene match.

This chain connects TRBV6-5 to TRBJ2-7; TRBD1 matches at 8 bases. V lost 6 bases to trimming and J lost 2 bases; unmatched junction nucleotides: 9. The CDR3 length is 15 residues. The germline gives CDR1 MNHEY, CDR2 SVGAGI. The CDR3 nucleotides are TGTGCCAGCAGACGACAGACAGGGGAAACCTACGAGCAGTACTTC. It specifies CASRRQTGETYEQYF.

CDR3 DNA sequence: TGTGCCAGCAGCCCCGTGTTAAGCGGTTCAATCTACGAGCAGTACTTC. This gives the protein CASSPVLSGSIYEQYF. This rearrangement joins TRBV13 to TRBJ2-7, with D maybe TRBD2 (5 bases). Germline lookup yields CDR1 PRHDT and CDR2 FYEKMQ (reference sequence). V was clipped by 5 bases and J by 3 bases, with 20 bases between them. The CDR3 is made up of 16 amino acids.

This clone has more than one count but fewer than ten. The CDR3, as DNA: TGTGCCAGCACTTTCCCCGGGTCAGAAGCTTTCTTT. Its protein product is CASTFPGSEAFF. The chain joins TRBV12-3 or TRBV12-4 to TRBJ1-1; D call uncertain. The CDR3 consists of 12 residues. The germline V and J ends were trimmed by 7 bases and 8 bases, with 14 bases remaining between them.

V gene TRBV4-1 combines with J gene TRBJ2-7; TRBD2 matches at 8 bases. The length of the CDR3 is 16 residues. Germline values: CDR1 MGHRA, CDR2 YSYEKL. V gave up 1 base and J gave up 3 bases; unmatched junction bases: 8. CDR3 loop: CASSQGNGGDLYEQYF. The CDR3 bases are TGCGCCAGCAGCCAAGGGAACGGGGGGGATCTCTACGAGCAGTACTTC.

The chain joins TRBV6-5 to TRBJ1-2; D is perhaps TRBD1 (5 bases). Between the trimmed V and J ends, which lost 4 bases and 7 bases, there was a span of 19 bases. Germline lookup yields CDR1 MNHEY and CDR2 SVGAGI. The CDR3 totals 15 residues. In nucleotides, the CDR3 is TGTGCCAGCAGTTCCCACAACCGGGACGGAGCTGGCTACACCTTC. The encoded protein is CASSSHNRDGAGYTF.

The chain carries TRBV19 and TRBJ1-5, with D perhaps TRBD1 (5 bases). CDR1 and CDR2 (germline): LNHDA, SQIVND (reference sequence). The V end was cut by 3 bases, the J end by 5 bases, with 11 bases between. This CDR3 spans 14 amino acids. CDR3 in amino acids: CASSIWGNDQPQHF. The CDR3, as DNA: TGTGCCAGTAGTATTTGGGGGAACGATCAGCCCCAGCATTTT.

The chain has TRBV5-4 and TRBJ2-3; 10 bases fit TRBD2. From germline, CDR1 is SGHNT and CDR2 YYREEE (reference sequence). The junction had 13 bases not matched to a gene; V was cut back by 6 bases and J by 9 bases. The CDR3 contains 15 residues. CDR3 sequence: CASTRQAASGGTQYF. DNA of the CDR3: TGTGCCAGCACCCGACAGGCAGCTAGCGGGGGAACGCAGTATTTT.

The genes are TRBV19 and TRBJ1-4, with a weak D call TRBD1 (6 bases). V was shortened by 3 bases and J by 10 bases, with 12 bases between the two germline ends. The CDR3 runs to 13 residues. Germline V gene data show CDR1 as LNHDA and CDR2 as SQIVND (reference sequence). The CDR3 DNA follows: TGTGCCAGTAGTATCGGCAGGGGAGTAAAACTGTTTTTT. It specifies CASSIGRGVKLFF.

The chain couples TRBV27 to TRBJ2-1, with TRBD2 matching 8 bases. V lost 5 bases and J lost 13; bases outside the gene matches: 10. Germline CDR1 and CDR2: MNHEY and SMNVEV (reference sequence). The CDR3 spans 13 residues. Written as DNA, the CDR3 is TGTGCCAGCAGTCCGTACGGGGGGGCGTCCCAGTTCTTC. It specifies CASSPYGGASQFF.

The chain has TRBV19 and TRBJ1-1; 9 bases match TRBD1. The V gene's germline CDR1 is LNHDA and CDR2 SQIVND (reference sequence). Unmatched junction bases numbered 22, after V lost 9 bases and J lost 8 bases. The CDR3 consists of 17 residues. CDR3 region: CASKVPGQGADRREAFF. DNA of the CDR3: TGTGCCAGCAAAGTACCGGGACAGGGAGCCGACAGACGAGAAGCTTTCTTT. Full variable domain (missing parts from reference TRBV19 and TRBJ1-1): DGGITQSPKYLFRKEGQNVTLSCEQNLNHDAMYWYRQDPGQGLRLIYYSQIVNDFQKGDIAEGYSVSREKKESFPLTVTSAQKNPTAFYLCASKVPGQGADRREAFFGQGTRLTVV.

The chain joins TRBV11-2 to TRBJ2-1, with D uncertain. Looked up from germline, CDR1 is SGHAT and CDR2 is FQNNGV. This CDR3 is built from 15 residues. V was cut by 5 bases and J by 4 bases, with 15 bases left in between. The CDR3 DNA reads TGTGCCAGCAGCGCAAATGAGAGGATGTACAATGAGCAGTTCTTC. Amino acid sequence: CASSANERMYNEQFF.

The CDR3 reads CASSKGTGSEKLFF. The CDR3 DNA is TGTGCCAGCAGCAAGGGGACAGGGAGTGAAAAACTGTTTTTT. The genes are TRBV7-2 and TRBJ1-4; 9 bases fit TRBD1. The CDR3 runs 14 residues. The J segment lost 7 bases and the V segment lost 5 bases, leaving 5 bases of the junction unmatched. The germline V gene has CDR1 SGHTA and CDR2 FQGNSA.

The rearrangement uses TRBV6-1 and TRBJ2-7; perhaps TRBD2 as D (5 bases). Trimming removed 2 bases at V and 3 bases at J, with 5 bases between. The germline V gene encodes CDR1 MNHNS and CDR2 SASEGT. The CDR3 covers 12 residues. The CDR3 nucleotides read TGTGCCAGCAGTGAAACTAGCTACGAGCAGTACTTC. Translating it yields CASSETSYEQYF.

The chain links TRBV2 to TRBJ2-7, with TRBD1 matching 7 bases. Germline V gives CDR1 SNHLY, CDR2 FYNNEI. The CDR3 sequence is 14 residues long. With 6 bases clipped from V and 4 bases from J, the junction kept 9 bases outside the gene matches. Here the CDR3 reads CASSSTGMWYEQYF. CDR3 sequence (DNA): TGTGCCAGCAGCTCGACAGGGATGTGGTACGAGCAGTACTTC.

The chain links TRBV24-1 to TRBJ2-1, with 11 bases that match TRBD1. The trim removed 4 bases at V and 10 bases at J, leaving 5 bases unmatched. The CDR3 runs to 14 residues. CDR1 is KGHDR and CDR2 is SFDVKD in the germline V gene. The CDR3 region is CATSDWGTGGEQFF. The DNA for the CDR3 is TGTGCCACCAGTGACTGGGGGACAGGGGGGGAGCAGTTCTTC.

The rearrangement joins TRBV3-1 (or the pseudogene TRBV3-2) to TRBJ1-5; tentative D call: TRBD1 (5 bases). Trimming took off 2 bases at V and 7 bases at J, with 12 bases between the two ends. Germline-derived CDR1 and CDR2 are LGHDT and YNNKEL (reference sequence). The CDR3 loop spans 14 amino acids. The CDR3 reads CASSQSAGNQPQHF. In DNA, the CDR3 is TGTGCCAGCAGCCAAAGCGCAGGGAACCAGCCCCAGCATTTT.

The chain couples TRBV7-9 to TRBJ2-1; the match to TRBD1 covers 10 bases. The V gene end was trimmed by 7 bases and the J gene end by 5 bases; junction bases not matched to a gene: 8. Per germline, CDR1 SEHNR and CDR2 FQNEAQ (reference sequence). CDR3 length: 15 residues. This CDR3 is CASNERQGADNEQFF. DNA of the CDR3: TGTGCCAGCAATGAACGACAGGGGGCGGACAATGAGCAGTTCTTC.